The 5 T cell receptor beta chains presented below share a single source sample, sequenced in a study of blood T cell repertoires in COVID-19. TCRdb keeps only in-frame clones here, not all; method: immunoSEQ multiplex PCR. This sample has about 260,000 clones; around four fifths occur once, and the top ten carry 4% to 4.5%. Sequenced input: peripheral blood. The receptor set was obtained from a man between 60 and 75 years old with acute or convalescent COVID-19.

The chain has TRBV9 and TRBJ2-7; 7 bases match TRBD1. Germline CDR1 is SGDLS and CDR2 is YYNGEE. V shed 2 bases and J 4 bases; nucleotides not matched to a gene: 3. The CDR3 length is 13 residues. This CDR3 is CASSVGTEYEQYF. CDR3 sequence (DNA): TGTGCCAGCAGCGTGGGGACAGAATACGAGCAGTACTTC. The entire variable domain, with the rest obtained from reference TRBV9 and TRBJ2-7, is as follows: DSGVTQTPKHLITATGQRVTLRCSPRSGDLSVYWYQQSLDQGLQFLIQYYNGEERAKGNILERFSAQQFPDLHSELNLSSLELGDSALYFCASSVGTEYEQYFGPGTRLTVT.

CDR3 loop: CASSLGLQGHGYTF. CDR3 sequence (DNA): TGTGCCAGCAGCTTAGGGTTACAGGGGCATGGCTACACCTTC. The genes are TRBV13 and TRBJ1-2, with TRBD1 identical over 7 bases. The length of the CDR3 is 14 residues. CDR1 is PRHDT, CDR2 FYEKMQ, per germline (reference sequence). The V gene end was trimmed by 0 bases and the J gene end by 6 bases; junction bases not matched to a gene: 4.

The chain employs TRBV2 and TRBJ1-4; 8 bases are shared with TRBD1. V was clipped by 4 bases and J by 7 bases; unmatched bases: 8. CDR1 SNHLY and CDR2 FYNNEI come from the germline V gene. The CDR3 has 15 amino acids. As DNA, the CDR3 is TGTGCCAGCAGTGGGAGACAGGGGAAGGGTGAAAAACTGTTTTTT. Encoded protein: CASSGRQGKGEKLFF. The complete variable domain, with remaining parts taken from reference TRBV2 and TRBJ1-4, reads EPEVTQTPSHQVTQMGQEVILRCVPISNHLYFYWYRQILGQKVEFLVSFYNNEISEKSEIFDDQFSVERPDGSNFTLKIRSTKLEDSAMYFCASSGRQGKGEKLFFGSGTQLSVL.

This chain links TRBV27 with TRBJ2-7; the D gene is possibly TRBD2 (7 bases). Per germline, CDR1 MNHEY and CDR2 SMNVEV (reference sequence). The germline V and J ends were trimmed by 8 bases and 3 bases, with 17 bases remaining between them. The CDR3 consists of 14 residues. The CDR3, as DNA: TGTGCCAGCGCGTCCCCGGGGGGCGTCTACGAGCAGTACTTC. Translated: CASASPGGVYEQYF.

In this sample, this clone turned up a few times. The chain employs TRBV11-1 and TRBJ2-1, with TRBD2 matching 12 bases. Germline CDR1 SGHAT, CDR2 FQDESV (reference sequence). CDR3 length: 15 residues. With V trimmed by 4 bases and J by 6 bases, 4 bases remained unmatched. The CDR3 nucleotides read TGTGCCAGCAGCTCGGGACTAGCGGGTCCCAATGAGCAGTTCTTC. Its translation is CASSSGLAGPNEQFF.